The following is a TCR beta chain sequence with its context. Its target is not known. The PCR made use of 60 Vbeta and 13 Jbeta primers. Clones were sequenced by immunoSEQ multiplex PCR, and TCRdb holds only the in-frame ones, with some missing. Found here are some 150,000 clones, about three quarters of them singletons; the top ten hold 2.5% to 4%. These data come from a study of cytomegalovirus exposure and HLA in healthy donors. Germline V gene sequence: CDR1 SQVTM, CDR2 ANQGSEA. This CDR3 region has 11 residues. The V end lost 6 bases, the J end lost 4 bases, and 9 bases lay between the germline ends. The study, taken as a whole, reports: High specificity and sensitivity for cytomegalovirus status were reported for the classifier. Earlier findings revealed that most TCR beta V segments proved productive either about 87% or about 30% of the time.

The chain employs TRBV29-1 and TRBJ2-5; possibly TRBD2 for D (6 bases). Sequenced material: PBMCs. The TCR sequence derives from a female donor in good health and CMV-seronegative. CDR3 loop: CSVGGRETQYF. The CDR3 DNA sequence: TGCAGCGTCGGAGGGCGAGAGACCCAGTACTTC.